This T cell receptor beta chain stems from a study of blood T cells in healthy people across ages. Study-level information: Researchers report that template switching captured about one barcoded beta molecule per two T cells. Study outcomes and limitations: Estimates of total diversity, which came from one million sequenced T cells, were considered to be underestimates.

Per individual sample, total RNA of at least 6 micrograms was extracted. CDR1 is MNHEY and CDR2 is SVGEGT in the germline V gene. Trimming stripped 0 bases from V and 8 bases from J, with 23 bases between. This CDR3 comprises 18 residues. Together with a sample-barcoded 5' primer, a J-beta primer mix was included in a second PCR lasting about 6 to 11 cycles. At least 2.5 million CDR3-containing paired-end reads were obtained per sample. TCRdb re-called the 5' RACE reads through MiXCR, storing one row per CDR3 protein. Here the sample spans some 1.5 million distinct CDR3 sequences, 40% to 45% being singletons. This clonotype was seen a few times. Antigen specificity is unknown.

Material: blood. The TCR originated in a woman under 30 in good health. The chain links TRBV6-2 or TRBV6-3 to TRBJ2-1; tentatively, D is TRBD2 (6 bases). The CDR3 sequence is CASSYSMVAAALWDEQFF. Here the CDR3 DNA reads TGTGCCAGCAGTTACTCGATGGTAGCGGCTGCCCTGTGGGATGAGCAGTTCTTC.